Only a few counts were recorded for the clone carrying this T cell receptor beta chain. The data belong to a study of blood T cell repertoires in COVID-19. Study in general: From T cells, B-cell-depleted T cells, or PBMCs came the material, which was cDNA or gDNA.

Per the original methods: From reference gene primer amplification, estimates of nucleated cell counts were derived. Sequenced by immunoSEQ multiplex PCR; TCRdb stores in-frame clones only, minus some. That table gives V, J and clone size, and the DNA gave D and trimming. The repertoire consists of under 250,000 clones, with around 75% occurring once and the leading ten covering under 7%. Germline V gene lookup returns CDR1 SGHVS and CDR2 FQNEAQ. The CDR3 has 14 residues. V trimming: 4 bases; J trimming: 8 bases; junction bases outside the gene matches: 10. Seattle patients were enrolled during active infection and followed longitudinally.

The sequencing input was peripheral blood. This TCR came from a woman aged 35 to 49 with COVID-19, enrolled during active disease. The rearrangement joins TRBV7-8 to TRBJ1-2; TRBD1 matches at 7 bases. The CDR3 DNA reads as TGTGCCAGCAGCTACCGGGACAGACCTCGGGGCTACACCTTC. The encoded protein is CASSYRDRPRGYTF.